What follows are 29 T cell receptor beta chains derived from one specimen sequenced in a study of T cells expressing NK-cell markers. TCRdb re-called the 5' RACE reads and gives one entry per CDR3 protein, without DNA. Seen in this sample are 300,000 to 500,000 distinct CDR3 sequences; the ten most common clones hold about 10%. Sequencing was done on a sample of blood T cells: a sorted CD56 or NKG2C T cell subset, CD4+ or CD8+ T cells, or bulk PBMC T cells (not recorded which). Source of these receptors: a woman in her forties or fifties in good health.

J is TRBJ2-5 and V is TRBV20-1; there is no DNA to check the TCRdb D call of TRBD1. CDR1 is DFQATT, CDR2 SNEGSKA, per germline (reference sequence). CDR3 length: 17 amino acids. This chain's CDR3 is CSARDLLSSGVQETQYF.

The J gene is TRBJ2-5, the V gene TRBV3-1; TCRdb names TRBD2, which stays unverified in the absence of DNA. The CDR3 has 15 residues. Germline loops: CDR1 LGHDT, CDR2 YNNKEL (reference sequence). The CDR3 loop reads CASSRPAMGQETQYF.

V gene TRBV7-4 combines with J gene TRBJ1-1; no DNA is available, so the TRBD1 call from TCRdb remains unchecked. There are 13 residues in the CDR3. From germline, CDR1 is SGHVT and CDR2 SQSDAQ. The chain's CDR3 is CAVPGPSNTEAFF.

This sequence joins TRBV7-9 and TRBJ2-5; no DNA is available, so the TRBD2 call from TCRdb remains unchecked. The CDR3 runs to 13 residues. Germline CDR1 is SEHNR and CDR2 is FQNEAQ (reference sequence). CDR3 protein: CASSLWGAETQYF.

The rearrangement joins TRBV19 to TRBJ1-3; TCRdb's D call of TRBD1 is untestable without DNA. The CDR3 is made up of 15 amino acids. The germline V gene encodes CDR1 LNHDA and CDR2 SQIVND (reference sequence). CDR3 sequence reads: CASILAGAPGNTIYF.

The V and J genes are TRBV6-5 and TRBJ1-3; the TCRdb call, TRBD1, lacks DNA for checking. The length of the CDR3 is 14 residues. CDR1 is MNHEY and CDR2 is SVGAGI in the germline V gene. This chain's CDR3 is CASTDSFSGNTIYF.

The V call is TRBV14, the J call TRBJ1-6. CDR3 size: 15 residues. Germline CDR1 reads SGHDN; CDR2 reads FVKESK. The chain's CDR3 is CASSQDLTANSPLHF.

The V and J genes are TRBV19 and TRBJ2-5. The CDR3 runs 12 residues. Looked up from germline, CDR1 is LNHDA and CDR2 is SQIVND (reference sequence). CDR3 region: CASSIDGETQYF.

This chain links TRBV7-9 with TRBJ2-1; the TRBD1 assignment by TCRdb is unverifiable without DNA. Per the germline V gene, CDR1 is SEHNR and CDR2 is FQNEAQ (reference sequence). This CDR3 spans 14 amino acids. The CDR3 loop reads CASRAGGSYNEQFF.

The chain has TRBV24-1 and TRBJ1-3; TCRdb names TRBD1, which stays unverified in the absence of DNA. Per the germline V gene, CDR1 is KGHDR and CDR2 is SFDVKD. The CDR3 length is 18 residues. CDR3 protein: CATRSMRPGPNSGNTIYF.

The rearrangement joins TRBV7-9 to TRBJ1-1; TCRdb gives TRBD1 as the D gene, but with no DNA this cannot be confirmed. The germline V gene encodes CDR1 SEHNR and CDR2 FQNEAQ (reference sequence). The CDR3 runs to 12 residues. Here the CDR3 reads CASNPQGGEAFF.

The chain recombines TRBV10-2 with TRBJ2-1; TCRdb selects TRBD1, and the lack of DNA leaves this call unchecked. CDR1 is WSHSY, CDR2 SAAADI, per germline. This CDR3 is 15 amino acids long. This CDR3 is CASSPSGGTGNEQFF.

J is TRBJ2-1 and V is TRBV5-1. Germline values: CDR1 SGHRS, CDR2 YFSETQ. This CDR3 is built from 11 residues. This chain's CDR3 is CASGIGNEQFF.

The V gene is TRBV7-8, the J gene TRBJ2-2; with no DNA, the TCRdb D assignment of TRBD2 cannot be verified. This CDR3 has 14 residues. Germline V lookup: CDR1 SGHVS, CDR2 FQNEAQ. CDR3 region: CASSRTGASGELFF.

The CDR3 region is CSASPPVRQQNYGYTF. The chain recombines TRBV20-1 with TRBJ1-2. The germline V gene has CDR1 DFQATT and CDR2 SNEGSKA (reference sequence). The CDR3 is made up of 16 amino acids.

The CDR3 is CASSEIGGTGELFF. The chain uses TRBV6-1 and TRBJ2-2; TCRdb names TRBD1, which stays unverified in the absence of DNA. This CDR3 comprises 14 residues. Germline lookup yields CDR1 MNHNS and CDR2 SASEGT.

CDR3: CASSSPRGLELFF. The gene calls are TRBV7-3 and TRBJ2-1; TCRdb's D gene call, TRBD2, goes unchecked for lack of DNA. Per the germline V gene, CDR1 is SGHTA and CDR2 is FQGTGA. The CDR3 spans 13 residues.

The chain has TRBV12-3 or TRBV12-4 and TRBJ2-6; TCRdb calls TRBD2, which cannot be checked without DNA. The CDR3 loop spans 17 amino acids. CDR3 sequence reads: CASSLEVIRSGANVLTF.

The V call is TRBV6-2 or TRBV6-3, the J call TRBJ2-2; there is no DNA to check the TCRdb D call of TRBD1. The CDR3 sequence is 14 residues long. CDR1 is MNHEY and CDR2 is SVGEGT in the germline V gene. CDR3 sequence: CASSWTGLTGELFF.

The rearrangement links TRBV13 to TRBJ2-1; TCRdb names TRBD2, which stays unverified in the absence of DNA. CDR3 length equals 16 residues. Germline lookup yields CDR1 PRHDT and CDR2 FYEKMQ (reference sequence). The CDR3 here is CASSRPGTSGRNEQFF.

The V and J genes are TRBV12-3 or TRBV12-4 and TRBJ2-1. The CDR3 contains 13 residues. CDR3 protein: CASSLRLATEQFF.

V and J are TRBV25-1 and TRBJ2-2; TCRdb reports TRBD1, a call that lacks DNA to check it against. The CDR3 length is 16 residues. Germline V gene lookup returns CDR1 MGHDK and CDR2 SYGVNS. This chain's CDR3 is CASSDRGQKNTGELFF. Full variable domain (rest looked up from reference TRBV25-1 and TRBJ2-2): EADIYQTPRYLVIGTGKKITLECSQTMGHDKMYWYQQDPGMELHLIHYSYGVNSTEKGDLSSESTVSRIRTEHFPLTLESARPSHTSQYLCASSDRGQKNTGELFFGEGSRLTVL.

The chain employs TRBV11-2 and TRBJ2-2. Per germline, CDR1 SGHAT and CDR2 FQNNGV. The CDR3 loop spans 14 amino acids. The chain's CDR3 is CASSFLPETGELFF. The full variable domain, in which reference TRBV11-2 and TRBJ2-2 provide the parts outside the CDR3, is EAGVAQSPRYKIIEKRQSVAFWCNPISGHATLYWYQQILGQGPKLLIQFQNNGVVDDSQLPKDRFSAERLKGVDSTLKIQPAKLEDSAVYLCASSFLPETGELFFGEGSRLTVL.

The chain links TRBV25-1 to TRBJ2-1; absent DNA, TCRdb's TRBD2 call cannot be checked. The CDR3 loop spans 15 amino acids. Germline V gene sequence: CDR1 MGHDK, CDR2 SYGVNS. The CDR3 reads CASSPGLATYNEQFF. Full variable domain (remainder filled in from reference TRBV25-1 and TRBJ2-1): EADIYQTPRYLVIGTGKKITLECSQTMGHDKMYWYQQDPGMELHLIHYSYGVNSTEKGDLSSESTVSRIRTEHFPLTLESARPSHTSQYLCASSPGLATYNEQFFGPGTRLTVL.

CDR3 loop: CSALTGKVAEQYF. J is TRBJ2-7 and V is TRBV20-1; TCRdb returns TRBD1, unconfirmable since there is no DNA. CDR1 DFQATT and CDR2 SNEGSKA come from the germline V gene (reference sequence). The CDR3 length is 13 residues.

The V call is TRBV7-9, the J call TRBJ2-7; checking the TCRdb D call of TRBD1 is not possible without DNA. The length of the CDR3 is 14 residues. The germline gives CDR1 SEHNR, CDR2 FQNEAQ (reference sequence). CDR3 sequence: CASSPPGQGYEQYF.

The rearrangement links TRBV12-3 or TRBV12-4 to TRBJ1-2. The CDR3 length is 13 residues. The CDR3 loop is CASSSGLRYGYTF.

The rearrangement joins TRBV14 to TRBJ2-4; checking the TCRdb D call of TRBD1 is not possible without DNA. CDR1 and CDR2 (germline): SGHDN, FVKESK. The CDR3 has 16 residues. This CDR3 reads CASSQLQGNRGNIQYF.

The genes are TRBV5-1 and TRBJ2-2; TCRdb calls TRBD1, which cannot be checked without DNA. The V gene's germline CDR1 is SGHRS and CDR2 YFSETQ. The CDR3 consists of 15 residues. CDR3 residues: CASSVRGRFTGELFF. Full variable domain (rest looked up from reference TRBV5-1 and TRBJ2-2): KAGVTQTPRYLIKTRGQQVTLSCSPISGHRSVSWYQQTPGQGLQFLFEYFSETQRNKGNFPGRFSGRQFSNSRSEMNVSTLELGDSALYLCASSVRGRFTGELFFGEGSRLTVL.